This T cell receptor (beta chain) was captured by sequencing in a study of blood T cell repertoires in COVID-19. Turning to the study itself: Researchers got acute and convalescent COVID-19 samples from the United States, Italy and Spain.

Clones were sequenced by immunoSEQ multiplex PCR, and TCRdb holds only the in-frame ones, with some missing. The data contain more than 300,000 clones, about 90% of them singletons. This CDR3 spans 13 amino acids. CDR1 SGHAT and CDR2 FQNNGV come from the germline V gene. The ends were cut back, 10 bases at V and 4 bases at J, with 14 bases in the middle. This receptor was identified in a man younger than 30 who had recovered from COVID-19. Sequencing was carried out using peripheral blood. The chain links TRBV11-2 to TRBJ2-1; D not resolved. The CDR3 nucleotides are TGTGCCACCGAGCTTCGAGCATACAATGAGCAGTTCTTC. Translation gives CATELRAYNEQFF.